What follows are 3 T cell receptor beta chains derived from one specimen sequenced in a study of blood T cell repertoires in COVID-19. Produced via immunoSEQ multiplex PCR; TCRdb's table is partial and in-frame only. There are around 190,000 clones in the sample; roughly 77% occur only once, and 6% lies in the top ten. The sequencing input was peripheral blood. These TCRs come from a woman between 40 and 50 years old with COVID-19, enrolled during active disease.

The chain has TRBV30 and TRBJ2-4, with 7 bases aligning to TRBD1. There are 12 residues in the CDR3. Per the germline V gene, CDR1 is GTSNPN and CDR2 is SVGIG (reference sequence). V shed 5 bases, J shed 10 bases, and the junction held 8 bases outside the gene matches. The CDR3 nucleotides read TGTGCCTGGGGGGACAGCGCCAAGATTCAGTACTTC. Amino acids: CAWGDSAKIQYF.

The CDR3 is CASSTASTNEKLFF. The CDR3, as DNA: TGTGCCAGCAGCACAGCTTCAACTAATGAAAAACTGTTTTTT. V is TRBV7-8 and J is TRBJ1-4; no reliable D call. The CDR3 is 14 residues long. V was pared by 5 bases and J by 0 bases, with 7 bases between. The germline CDR1 and CDR2 sequences are SGHVS and FQNEAQ.

In this sample, this clone turned up a few times. The CDR3 here is CASSYSLKGGMFF. In nucleotides, the CDR3 is TGTGCCAGCAGTTACTCTTTGAAAGGGGGAATGTTTTTT. The V and J genes are TRBV6-7 and TRBJ1-4; D is perhaps TRBD1 (6 bases). TRBV6-7 is treated as an ORF (open reading frame) with a function not yet certain. The CDR3 has 13 amino acids. V lost 0 bases and J 15 bases, leaving 14 bases between the germline ends.